Below, one T cell receptor (beta chain) is given with its context. Antigen: not known. The protocol attached unique molecular identifiers to individual cDNA molecules. TCRdb reprocessed the 5' RACE reads with MiXCR, giving one entry per CDR3 protein. The table includes under 85,000 distinct CDR3 sequences, 9% to 14% detected once. Germline CDR1 reads SGHTA; CDR2 reads FQGNSA. The CDR3 has 19 amino acids. J was trimmed by 1 base and V by 5 bases; bases with no gene match: 14. This specimen comes from a study of early T cells in non-severe SARS-CoV-2 infection. The study, taken as a whole, reports: VDJdb matching favored anti-spike CD8 responses, missing private and CD4 specificities.

This sequence was found in an adult who was a healthcare worker with PCR-confirmed SARS-CoV-2 infection or an uninfected control (not recorded which). Sequenced: whole blood. This sequence joins TRBV7-2 and TRBJ1-5, with 10 bases matching TRBD1. The CDR3 loop is CASSLGSTGGLLSNQPQHF. CDR3 sequence (DNA): TGTGCCAGCAGCCTCGGCTCGACAGGGGGCCTATTGAGCAATCAGCCCCAGCATTTT.